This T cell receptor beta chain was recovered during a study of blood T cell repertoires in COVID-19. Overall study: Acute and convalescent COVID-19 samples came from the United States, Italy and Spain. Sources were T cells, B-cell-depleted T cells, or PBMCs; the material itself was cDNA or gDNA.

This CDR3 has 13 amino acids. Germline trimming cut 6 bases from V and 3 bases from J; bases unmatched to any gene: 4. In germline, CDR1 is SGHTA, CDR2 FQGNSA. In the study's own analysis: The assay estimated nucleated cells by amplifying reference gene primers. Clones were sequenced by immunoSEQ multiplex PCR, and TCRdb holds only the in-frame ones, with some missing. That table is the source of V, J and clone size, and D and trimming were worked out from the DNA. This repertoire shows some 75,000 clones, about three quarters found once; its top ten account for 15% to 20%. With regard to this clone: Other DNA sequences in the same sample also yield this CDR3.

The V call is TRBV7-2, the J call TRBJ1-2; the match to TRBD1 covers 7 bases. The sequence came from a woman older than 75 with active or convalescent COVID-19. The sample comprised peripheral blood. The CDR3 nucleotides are TGTGCCAGCAGGCGCGGACAGGACTATGGCTACACCTTC. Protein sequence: CASRRGQDYGYTF.